The clone carrying this T cell receptor beta chain has only a few counts. Its antigen remains unidentified. The sample originates from a study of cytomegalovirus exposure and HLA in healthy donors. Unmatched junction bases numbered 5, after V lost 5 bases and J lost 5 bases. The CDR3 loop spans 15 amino acids. Germline loops: CDR1 SEHNR, CDR2 FQNEAQ (reference sequence). PCR used 60 Vbeta primers and 13 Jbeta primers. Profiling relied on immunoSEQ multiplex PCR, and the TCRdb table lists in-frame clones only, not all of them. Of some 150,000 clones in the sample, under 80% were seen once. Study-level points and caveats: Some V segments, including TRBV6-2 and TRBV6-3, were excluded as indistinguishable. Later, TCR association rates were found to vary by HLA locus, highest for DRB1 and lowest for HLA-C.

This sequence was found in a man in his forties in good health and CMV-seronegative. The genes are TRBV7-9 and TRBJ2-2, with 10 nucleotides matching TRBD1. Material for sequencing was PBMCs. CDR3 sequence reads: CASSQGQGETGELFF. The CDR3 DNA follows: TGTGCCAGCAGCCAAGGACAGGGGGAGACCGGGGAGCTGTTTTTT.